This TCR beta chain was captured in a study of blood T cell repertoires in COVID-19. The assay was immunoSEQ multiplex PCR, and TCRdb's table has in-frame clones only and misses some. The sample holds roughly 110,000 clones, 84% seen once. Germline assignment: CDR1 SQVTM and CDR2 ANQGSEA. The CDR3 sequence is 12 residues long. V gave up 4 bases and J gave up 3 bases; unmatched junction bases: 3. The rearrangement links TRBV29-1 to TRBJ2-7, with 7 bases matching TRBD2. Sequenced: peripheral blood. The origin of this receptor is a woman aged 55-70 years with acute or convalescent COVID-19. In DNA, the CDR3 is TGCAGCGTTGGCGGCGGGAGCTACGAGCAGTACTTC. It yields the protein CSVGGGSYEQYF.